One and the same sample provided the 13 T cell receptor beta chains below, sequenced in a study of metastatic and nonmetastatic thyroid tumors (TCRdb year 2020). The method was PCR. The listed sequencing device is Illumina HiSeq 4000. TCRdb handled the public reads itself, with Q25 trimming in fastp and clone calling in MiXCR, and kept productive beta chains. For this sample there are fewer than 20,000 clones; approximately 14% appear just once. The ten most abundant clones make up approximately 15% of the sample. No patient had received any treatment before thyroid surgery. Sequencing was performed on blood. These receptors were collected from a female donor with papillary thyroid cancer or a benign thyroid nodule (not recorded which). Some clones in this sample may be carry-over from other donors' samples.

In this sample, this clone turned up many times. This chain joins TRBV18 and TRBJ1-1; D remains unclear. The CDR3 covers 13 residues. Germline loops: CDR1 KGHSH, CDR2 LQKENI. V was clipped by 6 bases and J by 0 bases, with 8 bases between them. CDR3 loop: CASSLYMNTEAFF. For the CDR3, the DNA is TGTGCCAGCTCCCTTTACATGAACACTGAAGCTTTCTTT.

This clone was picked up many times. The gene calls are TRBV6-1 and TRBJ1-4, with D maybe TRBD1 (6 bases). Per germline, CDR1 MNHNS and CDR2 SASEGT. CDR3 length: 14 residues. V shed 6 bases and J shed 6 bases, with 14 bases lying between them. The CDR3 here is CASSYRATDEKLFF. CDR3 nucleotide sequence: TGTGCCAGCAGCTACAGGGCAACGGATGAAAAACTGTTTTTT.

This clone was detected many times. The chain couples TRBV18 to TRBJ1-3, with D possibly being TRBD1 (6 bases). This CDR3 has 17 residues. Deletions cut 2 bases from V and 1 base from J, with 15 bases between. Germline V gives CDR1 KGHSH, CDR2 LQKENI. CDR3 protein: CASSPSQGLTSGNTIYF. CDR3 nucleotides: TGTGCCAGCTCACCATCCCAGGGGCTTACGTCTGGAAACACCATATATTTT.

This clone was seen at least ten times. V is TRBV2 and J is TRBJ1-1, with D perhaps matching TRBD1 (6 bases). Between the trimmed V and J ends, which lost 7 bases and 1 base, there was a span of 10 bases. This CDR3 spans 13 amino acids. Germline CDR1 is SNHLY and CDR2 is FYNNEI. CDR3 coding DNA: TGTGCCAGCATTAAGACAGGGAACACTGAAGCTTTCTTT. Its translation: CASIKTGNTEAFF.

This clone ranks as medium-sized. V gene TRBV6-5 combines with J gene TRBJ1-3; maybe TRBD1 (5 bases). Trimming shortened V by 0 bases and J by 4 bases, and 10 bases separated the two germline ends. The CDR3 loop spans 15 amino acids. Per the germline V gene, CDR1 is MNHEY and CDR2 is SVGAGI. The DNA for the CDR3 is TGTGCCAGCAGTTACTCGAGGGGTTCCGGAAACACCATATATTTT. Translation gives CASSYSRGSGNTIYF.

In this sample, this clone turned up many times. V usage is TRBV18 and J usage is TRBJ2-2; 7 bases fit TRBD1. CDR1 is KGHSH and CDR2 is LQKENI in the germline V gene. The CDR3 has 16 residues. J gave up 5 bases and V 3 bases, and 9 bases lay outside the gene matches. CDR3 residues: CASSPPGTVGTGELFF. The CDR3, as DNA: TGTGCCAGCTCACCCCCCGGGACAGTTGGTACCGGGGAGCTGTTTTTT.

This clone was recorded many times. CDR3 region: CASSQGGSAPLHF. The DNA of the CDR3 is TGTGCCAGCAGCCAAGGAGGGAGCGCACCCCTCCACTTT. The chain links TRBV14 to TRBJ1-6; D unresolved. This CDR3 is 13 amino acids long. Per germline, CDR1 SGHDN and CDR2 FVKESK. The V end lost 1 base, the J end lost 11 bases, and 9 bases lay between the germline ends.

By proportion, this clone is medium-sized. The rearrangement links TRBV19 to TRBJ2-1; 8 bases line up with TRBD2. Germline assignment: CDR1 LNHDA and CDR2 SQIVND (reference sequence). CDR3 length: 14 amino acids. The V and J ends lost 5 bases and 0 bases, in that order; junction bases with no gene match: 0. The CDR3: CASSGTSSYNEQFF. The CDR3 bases are TGTGCCAGTAGTGGGACTAGCTCCTACAATGAGCAGTTCTTC.

In this sample, this clone is medium-sized (0.01 to 0.1%). The chain employs TRBV12-3 or TRBV12-4 and TRBJ1-3; TRBD1 matches at 8 bases. V shed 6 bases, J shed 0 bases, and the junction held 7 bases outside the gene matches. The CDR3 loop spans 16 amino acids. The CDR3 sequence: CASSRRTGTSGNTIYF. The CDR3 nucleotides are TGTGCCAGCAGCCGAAGGACAGGGACCTCTGGAAACACCATATATTTT.

This sequence joins TRBV2 and TRBJ2-1; D possibly corresponds to TRBD2 (6 bases). This CDR3 has 14 residues. The germline gives CDR1 SNHLY, CDR2 FYNNEI. V lost 4 bases and J 2 bases, leaving 9 bases between the germline ends. CDR3 sequence (DNA): TGTGCCAGCAGTGTGGGGGGAGCCTACAATGAGCAGTTCTTC. This sequence encodes CASSVGGAYNEQFF.

The CDR3 protein is CASNRLDTGELFF. Written as DNA, the CDR3 is TGTGCCAGCAATCGACTTGACACCGGGGAGCTGTTTTTT. The rearrangement joins TRBV6-2 or TRBV6-3 to TRBJ2-2; D not certain. CDR3 size: 13 residues. Trimming pared 7 bases from V and 3 bases from J, leaving 9 bases between. CDR1 is MNHEY, CDR2 SVGEGT, per germline.

This clone is labeled as medium-sized. This CDR3 reads CASSSSVGTGNYGYTF. Here the CDR3 DNA reads TGTGCCAGCAGTTCCTCGGTAGGGACAGGAAACTATGGCTACACCTTC. V and J are TRBV28 and TRBJ1-2; 8 bases fit TRBD1. From germline, CDR1 is MDHEN and CDR2 SYDVKM. This CDR3 spans 16 amino acids. Trimming removed 4 bases from V and 2 bases from J; junction bases left unmatched: 9.

The V call is TRBV12-3 or TRBV12-4, the J call TRBJ1-2; 7 bases match TRBD1. The CDR3 sequence is 16 residues long. The V gene end was trimmed by 6 bases and the J gene end by 4 bases; junction bases not matched to a gene: 14. As DNA, the CDR3 is TGTGCCAGCAGCCCTACAGGGGTAGTATTGGTCTATGGCTACACCTTC. It yields the protein CASSPTGVVLVYGYTF.